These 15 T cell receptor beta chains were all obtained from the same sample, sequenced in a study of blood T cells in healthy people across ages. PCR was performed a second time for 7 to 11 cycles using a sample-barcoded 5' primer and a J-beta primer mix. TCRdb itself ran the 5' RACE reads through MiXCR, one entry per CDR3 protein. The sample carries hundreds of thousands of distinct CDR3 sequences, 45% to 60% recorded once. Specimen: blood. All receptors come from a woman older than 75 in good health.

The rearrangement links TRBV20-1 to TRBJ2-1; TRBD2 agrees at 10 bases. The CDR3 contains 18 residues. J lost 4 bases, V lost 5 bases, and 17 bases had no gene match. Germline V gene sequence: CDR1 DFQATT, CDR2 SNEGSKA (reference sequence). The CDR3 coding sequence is TGCAGTGCTTCCTCACCGGGACTAGCGTCTAAAGCGTACAATGAGCAGTTCTTC. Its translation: CSASSPGLASKAYNEQFF.

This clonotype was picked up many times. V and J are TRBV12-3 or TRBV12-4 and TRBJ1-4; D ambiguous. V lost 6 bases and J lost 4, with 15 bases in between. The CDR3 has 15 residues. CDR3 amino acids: CASSPGRNLNEKLFF. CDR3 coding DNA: TGTGCCAGCAGCCCGGGCCGGAACCTTAATGAAAAACTGTTTTTT.

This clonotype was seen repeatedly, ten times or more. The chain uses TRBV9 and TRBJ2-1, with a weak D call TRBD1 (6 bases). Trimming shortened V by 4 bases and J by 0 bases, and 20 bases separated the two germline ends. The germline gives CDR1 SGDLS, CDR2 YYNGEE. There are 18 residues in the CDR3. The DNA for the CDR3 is TGTGCCAGCAGCTCCAGCTCCGACCAGGGGAGCTCCTACAATGAGCAGTTCTTC. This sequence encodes CASSSSSDQGSSYNEQFF. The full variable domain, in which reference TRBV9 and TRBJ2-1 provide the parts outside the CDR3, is DSGVTQTPKHLITATGQRVTLRCSPRSGDLSVYWYQQSLDQGLQFLIQYYNGEERAKGNILERFSAQQFPDLHSELNLSSLELGDSALYFCASSSSSDQGSSYNEQFFGPGTRLTVL.

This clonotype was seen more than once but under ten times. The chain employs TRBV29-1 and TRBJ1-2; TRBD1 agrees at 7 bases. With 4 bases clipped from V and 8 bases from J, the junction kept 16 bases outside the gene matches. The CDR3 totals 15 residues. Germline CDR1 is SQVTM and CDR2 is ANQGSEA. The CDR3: CSVGELQGIGGGYTF. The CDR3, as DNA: TGCAGCGTTGGGGAATTACAGGGGATTGGAGGGGGCTACACCTTC. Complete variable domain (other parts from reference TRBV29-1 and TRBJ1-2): SAVISQKPSRDICQRGTSLTIQCQVDSQVTMMFWYRQQPGQSLTLIATANQGSEATYESGFVIDKFPISRPNLTFSTLTVSNMSPEDSSIYLCSVGELQGIGGGYTFGSGTRLTVV.

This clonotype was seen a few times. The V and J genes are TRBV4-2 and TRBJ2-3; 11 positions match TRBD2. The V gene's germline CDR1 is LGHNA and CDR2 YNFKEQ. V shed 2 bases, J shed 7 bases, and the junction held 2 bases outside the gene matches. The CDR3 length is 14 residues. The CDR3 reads CASSQPSGGYTQYF. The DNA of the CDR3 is TGTGCCAGCAGCCAACCTAGCGGGGGGTATACGCAGTATTTT.

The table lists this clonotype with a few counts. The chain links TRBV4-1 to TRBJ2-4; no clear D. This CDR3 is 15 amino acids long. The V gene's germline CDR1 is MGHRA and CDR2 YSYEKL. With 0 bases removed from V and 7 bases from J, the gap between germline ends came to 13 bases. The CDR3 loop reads CASSQEMRLTNIQYF. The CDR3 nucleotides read TGCGCCAGCAGCCAAGAGATGCGACTGACCAACATTCAGTACTTC.

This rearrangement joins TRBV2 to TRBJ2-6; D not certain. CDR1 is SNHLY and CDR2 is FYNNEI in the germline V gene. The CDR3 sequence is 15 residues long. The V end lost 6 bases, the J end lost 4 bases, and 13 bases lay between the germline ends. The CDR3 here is CASSVIESGANVLTF. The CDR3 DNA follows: TGTGCCAGCAGCGTCATTGAGTCCGGGGCCAACGTCCTGACTTTC.

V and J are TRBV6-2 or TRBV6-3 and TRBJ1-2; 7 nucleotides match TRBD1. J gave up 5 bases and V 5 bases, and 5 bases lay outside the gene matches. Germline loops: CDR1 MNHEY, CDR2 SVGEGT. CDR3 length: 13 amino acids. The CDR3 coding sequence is TGTGCCAGCAGTCTAGGGGACAGATATGGCTACACCTTC. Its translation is CASSLGDRYGYTF.

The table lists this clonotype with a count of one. This CDR3 reads CASSQDPPRGTDTQYF. CDR3 DNA: TGCGCCAGCAGCCAAGATCCACCCCGCGGTACAGATACGCAGTATTTT. V is TRBV4-1 and J is TRBJ2-3; D remains ambiguous. The CDR3 is 16 amino acids. The germline V gene encodes CDR1 MGHRA and CDR2 YSYEKL. Trimming shortened V by 0 bases and J by 3 bases, and 13 bases separated the two germline ends.

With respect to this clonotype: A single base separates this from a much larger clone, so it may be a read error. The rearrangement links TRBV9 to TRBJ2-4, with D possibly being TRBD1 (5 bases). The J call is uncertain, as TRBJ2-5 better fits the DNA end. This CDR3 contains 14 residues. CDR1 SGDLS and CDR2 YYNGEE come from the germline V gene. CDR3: CAGNLLGAGETQYF. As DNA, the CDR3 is TGTGCCGGTAACCTGTTAGGGGCTGGGGAGACCCAGTACTTC.

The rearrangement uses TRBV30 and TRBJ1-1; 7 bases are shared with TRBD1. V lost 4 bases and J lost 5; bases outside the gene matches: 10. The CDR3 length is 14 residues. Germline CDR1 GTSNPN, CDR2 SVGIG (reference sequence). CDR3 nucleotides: TGTGCCTGGACCGTAGGGGGCCAAGGGACTGAAGCTTTCTTT. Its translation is CAWTVGGQGTEAFF. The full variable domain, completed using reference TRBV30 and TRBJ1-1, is SQTIHQWPATLVQPVGSPLSLECTVEGTSNPNLYWYRQAAGRGLQLLFYSVGIGQISSEVPQNLSASRPQDRQFILSSKKLLLSDSGFYLCAWTVGGQGTEAFFGQGTRLTVV.

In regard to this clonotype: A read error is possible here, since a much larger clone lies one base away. The CDR3 region is CASSRWTDTDTQYF. DNA of the CDR3: TGTGCCAGCAGCCGGTGGACAGACACAGATACGCAGTATTTT. This chain connects TRBV14 to TRBJ2-3; D is possibly TRBD1 (6 bases). The CDR3 sequence is 14 residues long. V lost 4 bases and J 2 bases, leaving 10 bases between the germline ends. The V gene's germline CDR1 is SGHDN and CDR2 FVKESK.

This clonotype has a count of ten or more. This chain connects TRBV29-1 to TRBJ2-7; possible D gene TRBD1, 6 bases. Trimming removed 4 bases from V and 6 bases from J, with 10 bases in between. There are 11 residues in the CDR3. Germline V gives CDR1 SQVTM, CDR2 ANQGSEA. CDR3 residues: CSVATGSEQYF. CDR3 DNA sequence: TGCAGCGTTGCTACAGGGAGCGAGCAGTACTTC.

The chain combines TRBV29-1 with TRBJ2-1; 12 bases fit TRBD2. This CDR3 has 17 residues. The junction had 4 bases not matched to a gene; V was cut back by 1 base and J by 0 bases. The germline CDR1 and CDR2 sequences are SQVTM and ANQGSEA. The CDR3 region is CSVEGLAGGNSYNEQFF. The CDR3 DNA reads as TGCAGCGTTGAAGGGCTAGCGGGGGGGAACTCCTACAATGAGCAGTTCTTC.

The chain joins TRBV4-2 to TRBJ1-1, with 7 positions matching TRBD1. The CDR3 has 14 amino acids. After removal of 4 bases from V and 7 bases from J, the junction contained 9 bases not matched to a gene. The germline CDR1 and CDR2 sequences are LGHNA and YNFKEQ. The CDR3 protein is CASSPVRGQSEAFF. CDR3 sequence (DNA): TGTGCCAGCAGCCCCGTGAGGGGACAGAGTGAAGCTTTCTTT.